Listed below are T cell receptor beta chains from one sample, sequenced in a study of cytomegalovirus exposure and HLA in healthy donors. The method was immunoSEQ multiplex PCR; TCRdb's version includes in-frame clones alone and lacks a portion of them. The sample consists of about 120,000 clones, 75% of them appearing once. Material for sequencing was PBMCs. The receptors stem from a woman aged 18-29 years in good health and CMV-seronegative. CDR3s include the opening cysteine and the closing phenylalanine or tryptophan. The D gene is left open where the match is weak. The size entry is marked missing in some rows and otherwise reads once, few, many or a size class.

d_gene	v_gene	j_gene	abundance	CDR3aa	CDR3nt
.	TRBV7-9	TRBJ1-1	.	CASSFQGSEAFF	TGTGCCAGCAGCTTTCAGGGCTCTGAAGCTTTCTTT
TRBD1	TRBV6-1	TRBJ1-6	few	CASSVQQGAGYSPLHF	TGTGCCAGCAGTGTTCAACAGGGGGCTGGGTATTCACCCCTCCACTTT
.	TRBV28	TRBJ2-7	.	CASSPVGAKNYEQYF	TGTGCCAGCAGTCCAGTAGGGGCGAAAAACTACGAGCAGTACTTC
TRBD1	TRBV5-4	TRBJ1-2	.	CASSTRTGDSAGYTF	TGTGCCAGCAGCACGAGGACAGGGGATTCTGCTGGCTACACCTTC
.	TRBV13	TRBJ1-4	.	CASSSGSKNEKLFF	TGTGCCAGCAGCTCGGGGTCTAAGAATGAAAAACTGTTTTTT
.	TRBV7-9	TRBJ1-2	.	CASSFGRTADGYGYTF	TGTGCCAGCAGCTTTGGTCGCACGGCGGATGGGTATGGCTACACCTTC
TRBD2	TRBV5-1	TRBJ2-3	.	CASYSGGATDTQYF	TGCGCCAGCTATAGCGGGGGGGCCACAGATACGCAGTATTTT
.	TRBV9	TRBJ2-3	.	CASSVAGATDTQYF	TGTGCCAGCAGCGTAGCAGGGGCCACAGATACGCAGTATTTT
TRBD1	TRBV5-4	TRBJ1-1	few	CASSLPGGNTEAFF	TGTGCCAGCAGCTTGCCAGGGGGGAACACTGAAGCTTTCTTT
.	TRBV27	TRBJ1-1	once	CASSLAGDTEAFF	TGTGCCAGCAGTTTAGCGGGGGACACTGAAGCTTTCTTT
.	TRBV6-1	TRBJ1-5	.	CASSEPYRDNQPQHF	TGTGCCAGCAGTGAACCTTACAGGGACAATCAGCCCCAGCATTTT
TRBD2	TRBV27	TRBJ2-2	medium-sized	CASSFLPGGNGPGELFF	TGTGCCAGCAGTTTCCTTCCCGGGGGGAACGGCCCCGGGGAGCTGTTTTTT
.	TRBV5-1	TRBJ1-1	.	CASSLVAHGGGEAFF	TGCGCCAGCAGCTTGGTGGCCCATGGGGGGGGTGAAGCTTTCTTT
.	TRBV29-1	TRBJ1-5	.	CSVESGANQPQHF	TGCAGCGTTGAATCTGGGGCCAATCAGCCCCAGCATTTT
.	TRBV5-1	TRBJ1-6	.	CASSGGANSPLHF	TGCGCCAGCAGCGGGGGGGCTAATTCACCCCTCCACTTT
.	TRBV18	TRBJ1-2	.	CASSRNGVPNYGYTF	TGTGCCAGCTCCCGGAATGGAGTCCCTAACTATGGCTACACCTTC
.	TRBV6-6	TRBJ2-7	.	CASRHDRYEQYF	TGTGCCAGCAGACATGACAGATACGAGCAGTACTTC
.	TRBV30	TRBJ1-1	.	CAWSVSSGVWAFF	TGTGCCTGGAGTGTATCTTCGGGAGTGTGGGCTTTCTTT
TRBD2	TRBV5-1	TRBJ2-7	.	CASSPTSGGASRYEQYF	TGCGCCAGCAGCCCGACTAGCGGGGGGGCCTCAAGGTACGAGCAGTACTTC
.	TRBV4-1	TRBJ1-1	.	CASSQGITGGMNTEAFF	TGCGCCAGCAGCCAAGGGATCACGGGGGGAATGAACACTGAAGCTTTCTTT
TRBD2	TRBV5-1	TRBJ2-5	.	CASSEEATGGYQETQYF	TGCGCCAGCAGCGAGGAGGCAACGGGGGGGTACCAAGAGACCCAGTACTTC
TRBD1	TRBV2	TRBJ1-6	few	CASSEGDRIYNSPPHF	TGTGCCAGCAGTGAAGGGGACAGAATCTATAATTCACCCCCCCACTTT
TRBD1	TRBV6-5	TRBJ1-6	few	CASRPEGQNNSPLHF	TGTGCCAGCAGGCCGGAGGGACAGAATAATTCACCCCTCCACTTT
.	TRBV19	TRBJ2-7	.	CASSPEGVEQYF	TGTGCCAGTAGCCCGGAGGGCGTTGAGCAGTACTTC
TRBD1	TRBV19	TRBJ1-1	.	CASNPGTGLGEAFF	TGTGCCAGTAACCCAGGGACAGGTCTAGGGGAAGCTTTCTTT
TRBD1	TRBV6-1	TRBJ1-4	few	CASIDRGRSEKLFF	TGTGCCAGCATTGACAGGGGGCGTAGTGAAAAACTGTTTTTT
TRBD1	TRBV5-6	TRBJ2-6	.	CASSFPDRARSGANVLTF	TGTGCCAGCAGCTTTCCCGACAGGGCCCGCTCTGGGGCCAACGTCCTGACTTTC
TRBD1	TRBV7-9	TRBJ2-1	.	CASDRDRGNEQFF	TGTGCCAGCGACCGGGACAGGGGAAATGAGCAGTTCTTC
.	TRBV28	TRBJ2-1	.	CASKQGGSYNEQFF	TGTGCCAGCAAACAGGGCGGCTCCTACAATGAGCAGTTCTTC
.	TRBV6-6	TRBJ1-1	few	CAGGRQNTEAFF	TGTGCGGGAGGAAGACAGAACACTGAAGCTTTCTTT
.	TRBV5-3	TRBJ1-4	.	CARSFSRVSEKLFF	TGTGCCAGAAGCTTTTCTCGGGTCAGTGAAAAACTGTTTTTT
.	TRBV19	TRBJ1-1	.	CASDTGKNTEAFF	TGTGCCAGCGACACAGGGAAGAACACTGAAGCTTTCTTT
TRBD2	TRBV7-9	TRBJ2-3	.	CASSGEGGRISTDTQYF	TGTGCCAGCAGCGGGGAGGGCGGACGAATTAGCACAGATACGCAGTATTTT
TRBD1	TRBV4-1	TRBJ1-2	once	CASSQDFVEDRGYGYTF	TGCGCCAGCAGCCAAGATTTCGTCGAGGACAGGGGCTATGGCTACACCTTC
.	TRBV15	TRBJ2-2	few	CATSREQNTGELFF	TGTGCCACCAGCAGAGAACAGAACACCGGGGAGCTGTTTTTT
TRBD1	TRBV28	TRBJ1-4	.	CASSSWTGASEKLFF	TGTGCCAGCAGTTCGTGGACAGGGGCGTCTGAAAAACTGTTTTTT
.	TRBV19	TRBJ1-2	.	CASSRYTNYGYTF	TGTGCCAGTAGTCGGTATACTAACTATGGCTACACCTTC
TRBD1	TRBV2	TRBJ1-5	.	CASTLGQGYQPQHF	TGTGCCAGCACCTTAGGACAGGGTTATCAGCCCCAGCATTTT
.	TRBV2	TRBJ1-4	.	CASSDRTGNEKLFF	TGTGCCAGCAGCGATCGGACGGGAAATGAAAAACTGTTTTTT
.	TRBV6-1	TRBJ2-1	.	CASSDEGSSYNEQFF	TGTGCCAGCAGTGACGAAGGGAGCTCCTACAATGAGCAGTTCTTC
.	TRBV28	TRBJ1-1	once	CASSFERTEAFF	TGTGCCAGCAGTTTCGAGCGCACTGAAGCTTTCTTT
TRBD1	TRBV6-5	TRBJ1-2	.	CASSLTGKLGGYTF	TGTGCCAGCAGCCTGACAGGGAAACTCGGTGGCTACACCTTC
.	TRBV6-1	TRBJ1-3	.	CASSSTLSGNTIYF	TGTGCCAGCAGTTCTACCTTGTCTGGAAACACCATATATTTT
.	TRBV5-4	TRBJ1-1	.	CASSPPGAGNTEAFF	TGTGCCAGCAGTCCACCGGGAGCGGGAAACACTGAAGCTTTCTTT
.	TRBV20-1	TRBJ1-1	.	CSASPDTEAFF	TGCAGTGCTAGTCCGGACACTGAAGCTTTCTTT
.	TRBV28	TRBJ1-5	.	CASSLGGMDNQPQHF	TGTGCCAGCAGTTTGGGGGGAATGGACAATCAGCCCCAGCATTTT
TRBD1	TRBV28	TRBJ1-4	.	CATRTGGIISTNEKLFF	TGTGCCACCCGGACAGGCGGAATAATATCAACTAATGAAAAACTGTTTTTT
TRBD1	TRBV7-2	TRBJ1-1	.	CASSLAQGAGTEAFF	TGTGCCAGCAGCTTAGCCCAGGGGGCTGGCACTGAAGCTTTCTTT
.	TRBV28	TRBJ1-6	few	CASSTVKRTRANSPLHF	TGTGCCAGCAGTACCGTCAAACGGACCAGGGCAAATTCACCCCTCCACTTT
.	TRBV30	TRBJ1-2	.	CAWSVPGSGEGYTF	TGTGCCTGGAGTGTACCTGGGTCAGGGGAAGGCTACACCTTC
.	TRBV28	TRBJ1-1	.	CASSDRLGEAFF	TGTGCCAGCAGTGACAGGTTAGGAGAAGCTTTCTTT
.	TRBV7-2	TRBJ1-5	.	CASSLSVRQPQHF	TGTGCCAGCAGCTTATCGGTACGGCAGCCCCAGCATTTT
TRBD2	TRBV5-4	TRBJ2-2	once	CASSLEAGLAGGAGELFF	TGTGCCAGCAGCTTGGAGGCCGGACTAGCGGGGGGGGCCGGGGAGCTGTTTTTT
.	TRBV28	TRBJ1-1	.	CASSSSIRVAEAFF	TGTGCCAGCAGTTCGTCGATCAGGGTTGCTGAAGCTTTCTTT